Detailed here is one T cell receptor (beta chain). Its antigen is unidentified. TCRdb's copy holds only in-frame clones and misses some; the assay was immunoSEQ multiplex PCR. Of about 350,000 clones listed, 92% are singletons. This record comes from a study of Ad26.COV2.S vaccination and SARS-CoV-2 variants. General study findings and limits: Recipients of vaccine and of placebo showed similar breadth of their non-spike TCR repertoires. Reported findings describe substantial breadth in spike-specific CD8+ and CD4+ T cell responses following vaccination. Participants in the vaccine arm had higher spike-specific TCR breadth; placebo recipients had lower.

V lost 0 bases and J lost 0, with 3 bases in between. The length of the CDR3 is 14 residues. The germline V gene has CDR1 MNHEY and CDR2 SMNVEV (reference sequence). The clonotype was recovered from a human donor who had recovered from COVID-19. The sequenced sample was peripheral blood, obtained after recovery from COVID-19. The chain uses TRBV27 and TRBJ2-1; D gene unclear. The CDR3 region is CASSLSPSYNEQFF. CDR3 DNA sequence: TGTGCCAGCAGTTTATCCCCCTCCTACAATGAGCAGTTCTTC.